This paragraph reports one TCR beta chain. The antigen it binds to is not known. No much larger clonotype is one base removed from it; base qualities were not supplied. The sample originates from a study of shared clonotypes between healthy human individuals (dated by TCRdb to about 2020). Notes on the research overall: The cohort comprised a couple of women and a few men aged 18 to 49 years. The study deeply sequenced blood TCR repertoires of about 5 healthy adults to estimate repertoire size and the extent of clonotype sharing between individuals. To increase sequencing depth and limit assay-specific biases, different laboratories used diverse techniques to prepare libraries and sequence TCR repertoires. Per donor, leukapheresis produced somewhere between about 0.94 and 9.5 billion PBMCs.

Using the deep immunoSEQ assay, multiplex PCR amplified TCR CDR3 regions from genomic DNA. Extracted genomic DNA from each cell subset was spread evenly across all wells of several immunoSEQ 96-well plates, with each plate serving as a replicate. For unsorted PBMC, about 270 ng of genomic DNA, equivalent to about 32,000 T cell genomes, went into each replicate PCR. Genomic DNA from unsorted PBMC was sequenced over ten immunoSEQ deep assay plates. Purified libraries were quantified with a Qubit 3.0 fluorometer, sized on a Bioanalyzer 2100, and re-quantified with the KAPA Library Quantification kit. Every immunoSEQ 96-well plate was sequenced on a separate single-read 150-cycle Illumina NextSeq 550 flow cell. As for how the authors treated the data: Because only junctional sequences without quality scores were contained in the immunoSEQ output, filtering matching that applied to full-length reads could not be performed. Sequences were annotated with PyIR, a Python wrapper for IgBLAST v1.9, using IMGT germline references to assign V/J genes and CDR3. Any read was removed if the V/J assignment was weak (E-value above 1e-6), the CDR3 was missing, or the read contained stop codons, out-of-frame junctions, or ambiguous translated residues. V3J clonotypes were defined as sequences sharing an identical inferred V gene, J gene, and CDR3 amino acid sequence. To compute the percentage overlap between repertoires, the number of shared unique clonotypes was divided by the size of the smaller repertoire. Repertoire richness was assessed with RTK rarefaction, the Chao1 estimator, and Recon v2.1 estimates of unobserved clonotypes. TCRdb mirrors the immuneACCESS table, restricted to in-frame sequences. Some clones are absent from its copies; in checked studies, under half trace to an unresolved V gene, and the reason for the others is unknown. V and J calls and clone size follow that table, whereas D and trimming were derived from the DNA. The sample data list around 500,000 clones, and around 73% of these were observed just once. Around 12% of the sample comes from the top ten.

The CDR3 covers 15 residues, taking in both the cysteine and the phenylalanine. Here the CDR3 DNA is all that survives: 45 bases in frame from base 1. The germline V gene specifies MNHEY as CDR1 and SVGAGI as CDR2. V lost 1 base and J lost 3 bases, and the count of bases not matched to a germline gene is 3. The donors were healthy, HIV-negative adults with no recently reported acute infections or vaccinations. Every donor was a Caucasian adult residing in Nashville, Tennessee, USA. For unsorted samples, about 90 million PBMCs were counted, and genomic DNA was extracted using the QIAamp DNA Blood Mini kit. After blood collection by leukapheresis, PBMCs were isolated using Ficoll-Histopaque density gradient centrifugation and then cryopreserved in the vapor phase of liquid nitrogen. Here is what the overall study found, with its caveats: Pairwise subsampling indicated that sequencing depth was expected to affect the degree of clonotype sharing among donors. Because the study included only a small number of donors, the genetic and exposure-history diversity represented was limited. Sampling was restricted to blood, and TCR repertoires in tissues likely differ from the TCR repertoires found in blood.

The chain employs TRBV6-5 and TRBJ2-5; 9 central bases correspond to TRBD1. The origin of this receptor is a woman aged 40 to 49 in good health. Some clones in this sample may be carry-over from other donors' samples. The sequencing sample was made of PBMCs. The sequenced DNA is TGTGCCAGCAGTTACTTGGGACAGGGTGAAGAGACCCAGTACTTC. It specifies CASSYLGQGEETQYF.